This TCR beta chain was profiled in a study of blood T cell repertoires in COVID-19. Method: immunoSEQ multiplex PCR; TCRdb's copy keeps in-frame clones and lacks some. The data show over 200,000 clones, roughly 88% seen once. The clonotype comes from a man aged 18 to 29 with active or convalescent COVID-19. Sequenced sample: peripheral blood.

CDR3 residues: CASSITLGGTDTQYF. The CDR3 nucleotides are TGTGCCAGCAGTATAACATTAGGGGGCACAGATACGCAGTATTTT. V and J are TRBV6-5 and TRBJ2-3; weak D call: TRBD1 (5 bases). The CDR3 is 15 residues long. CDR1 is MNHEY and CDR2 is SVGAGI in the germline V gene. Trimming removed 5 bases from V and 1 base from J, with 13 bases in between.